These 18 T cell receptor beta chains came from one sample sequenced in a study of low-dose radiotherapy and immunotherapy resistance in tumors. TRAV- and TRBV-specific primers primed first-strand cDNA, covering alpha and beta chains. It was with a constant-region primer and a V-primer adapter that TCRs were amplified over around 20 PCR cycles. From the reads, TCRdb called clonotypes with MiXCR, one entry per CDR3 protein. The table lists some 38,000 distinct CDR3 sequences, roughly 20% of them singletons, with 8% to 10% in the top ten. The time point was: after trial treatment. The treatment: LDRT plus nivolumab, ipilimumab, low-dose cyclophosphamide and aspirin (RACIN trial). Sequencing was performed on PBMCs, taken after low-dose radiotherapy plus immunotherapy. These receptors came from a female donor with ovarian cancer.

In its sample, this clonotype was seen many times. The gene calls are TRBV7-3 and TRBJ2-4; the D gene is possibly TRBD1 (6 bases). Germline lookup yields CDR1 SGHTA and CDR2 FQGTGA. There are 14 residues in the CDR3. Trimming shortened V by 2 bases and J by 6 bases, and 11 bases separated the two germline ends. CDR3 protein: CASSLSGVGNIQYF. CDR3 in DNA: TGTGCCAGCAGCTTATCAGGGGTCGGAAACATTCAGTACTTC.

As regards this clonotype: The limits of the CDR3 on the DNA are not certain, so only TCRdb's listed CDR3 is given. CDR3 residues: CASREAGGTGELFFF. The chain joins TRBV30 to TRBJ2-2; the listed D gene, TRBD1, was not tested against the DNA. The CDR3 region is 15 residues in length, termini included. CDR1 and CDR2 from the germline V gene are GTSNPN and SVGIG (reference sequence).

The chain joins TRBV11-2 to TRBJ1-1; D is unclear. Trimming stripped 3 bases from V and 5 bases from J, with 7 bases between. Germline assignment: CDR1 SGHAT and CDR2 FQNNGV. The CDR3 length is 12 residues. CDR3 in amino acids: CASSFPLTEAFF. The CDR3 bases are TGTGCCAGCAGCTTCCCCCTGACTGAAGCTTTCTTT.

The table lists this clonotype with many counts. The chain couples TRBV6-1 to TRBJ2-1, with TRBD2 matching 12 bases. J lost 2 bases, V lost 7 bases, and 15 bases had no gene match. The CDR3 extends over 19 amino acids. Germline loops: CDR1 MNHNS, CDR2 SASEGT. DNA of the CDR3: TGTGCCAGCATCCCCCCACCCCTATCTAGCGGGGGGGCCTACAATGAGCAGTTCTTC. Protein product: CASIPPPLSSGGAYNEQFF.

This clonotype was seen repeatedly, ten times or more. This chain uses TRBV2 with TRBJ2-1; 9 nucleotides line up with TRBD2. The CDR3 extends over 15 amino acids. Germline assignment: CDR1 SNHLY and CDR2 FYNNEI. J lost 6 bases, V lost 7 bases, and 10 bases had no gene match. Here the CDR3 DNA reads TGTGCCAGCACCCCCTTAGCGGGAGCAGCCAATGAGCAGTTCTTC. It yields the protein CASTPLAGAANEQFF.

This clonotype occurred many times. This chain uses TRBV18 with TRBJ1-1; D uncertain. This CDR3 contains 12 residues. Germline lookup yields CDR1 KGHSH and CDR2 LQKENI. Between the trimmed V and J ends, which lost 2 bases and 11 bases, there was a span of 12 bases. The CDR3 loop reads CASSPLEGGAFF. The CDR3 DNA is TGTGCCAGCTCACCATTGGAGGGTGGGGCTTTCTTT. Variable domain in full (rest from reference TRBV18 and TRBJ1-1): NAGVMQNPRHLVRRRGQEARLRCSPMKGHSHVYWYRQLPEEGLKFMVYLQKENIIDESGMPKERFSAEFPKEGPSILRIQQVVRGDSAAYFCASSPLEGGAFFGQGTRLTVV.

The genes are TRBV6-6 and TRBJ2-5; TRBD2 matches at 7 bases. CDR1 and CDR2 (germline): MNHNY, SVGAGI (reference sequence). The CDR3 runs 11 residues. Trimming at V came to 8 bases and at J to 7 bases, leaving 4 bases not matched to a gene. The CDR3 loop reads CASVQRGTQYF. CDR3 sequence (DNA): TGTGCCAGCGTGCAGCGGGGGACCCAGTACTTC.

The chain's CDR3 is CASSLIGGGWNEQFF. The CDR3 nucleotides read TGTGCCAGCAGTTTAATCGGGGGGGGATGGAATGAGCAGTTCTTC. This chain joins TRBV12-3 or TRBV12-4 and TRBJ2-1; TRBD2 matches at 8 bases. Trimming took 2 bases from V and 7 from J; bases not matched to a gene: 7. CDR3 length equals 15 residues.

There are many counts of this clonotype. The CDR3 region has the DNA TGCAGTGCTGTCGGTTCAGGGCTTATTACAGATACGCAGTATTTT. Encoded protein: CSAVGSGLITDTQYF. The gene calls are TRBV20-1 and TRBJ2-3; the D gene is possibly TRBD1 (5 bases). The CDR3 is 15 amino acids. The V end lost 5 bases, the J end lost 3 bases, and 18 bases lay between the germline ends. CDR1 is DFQATT, CDR2 SNEGSKA, per germline (reference sequence).

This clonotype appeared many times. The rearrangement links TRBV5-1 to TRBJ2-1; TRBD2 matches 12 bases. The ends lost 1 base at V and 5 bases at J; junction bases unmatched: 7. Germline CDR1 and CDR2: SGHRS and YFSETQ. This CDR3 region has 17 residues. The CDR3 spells CASSLRWLAGGNNEQFF. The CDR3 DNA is TGCGCCAGCAGCTTGCGGTGGCTAGCGGGGGGGAACAATGAGCAGTTCTTC.

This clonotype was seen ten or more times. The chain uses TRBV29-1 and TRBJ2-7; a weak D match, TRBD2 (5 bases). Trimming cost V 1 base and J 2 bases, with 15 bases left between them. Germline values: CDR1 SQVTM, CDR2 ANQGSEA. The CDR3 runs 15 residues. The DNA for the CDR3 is TGCAGCGTTGAAGTTTCGTCAATCGGGGCCTACGAGCAGTACTTC. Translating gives CSVEVSSIGAYEQYF.

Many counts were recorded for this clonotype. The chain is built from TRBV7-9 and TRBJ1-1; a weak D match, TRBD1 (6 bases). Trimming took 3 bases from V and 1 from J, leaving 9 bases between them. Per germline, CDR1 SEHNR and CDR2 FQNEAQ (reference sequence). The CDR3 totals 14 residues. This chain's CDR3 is CASSFGQSNTEAFF. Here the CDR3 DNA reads TGTGCCAGCAGCTTTGGACAGTCGAACACTGAAGCTTTCTTT.

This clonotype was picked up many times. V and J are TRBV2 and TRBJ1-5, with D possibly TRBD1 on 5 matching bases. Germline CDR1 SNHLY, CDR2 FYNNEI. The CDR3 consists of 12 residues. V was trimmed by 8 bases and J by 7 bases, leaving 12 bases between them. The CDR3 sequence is CASAKGKQPQHF. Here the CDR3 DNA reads TGTGCCAGCGCCAAGGGGAAGCAGCCCCAGCATTTT. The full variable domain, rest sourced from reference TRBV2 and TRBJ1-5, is EPEVTQTPSHQVTQMGQEVILRCVPISNHLYFYWYRQILGQKVEFLVSFYNNEISEKSEIFDDQFSVERPDGSNFTLKIRSTKLEDSAMYFCASAKGKQPQHFGDGTRLSIL.

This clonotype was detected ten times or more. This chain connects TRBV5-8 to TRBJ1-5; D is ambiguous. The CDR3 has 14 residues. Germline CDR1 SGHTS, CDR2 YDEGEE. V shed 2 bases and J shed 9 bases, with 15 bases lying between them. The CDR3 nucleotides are TGTGCCAGCAGCTTCCCACCTTCTGACGGGCCCCAGCATTTT. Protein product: CASSFPPSDGPQHF.

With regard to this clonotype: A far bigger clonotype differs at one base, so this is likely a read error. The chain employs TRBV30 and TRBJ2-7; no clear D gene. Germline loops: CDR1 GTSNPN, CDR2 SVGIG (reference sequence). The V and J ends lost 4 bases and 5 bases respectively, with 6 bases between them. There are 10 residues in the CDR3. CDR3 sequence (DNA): TGTGCCTGGAAGCATAACGAGCAGTACTTC. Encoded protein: CAWKHNEQYF. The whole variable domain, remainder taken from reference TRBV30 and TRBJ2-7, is SQTIHQWPATLVQPVGSPLSLECTVEGTSNPNLYWYRQAAGRGLQLLFYSVGIGQISSEVPQNLSASRPQDRQFILSSKKLLLSDSGFYLCAWKHNEQYFGPGTRLTVT.

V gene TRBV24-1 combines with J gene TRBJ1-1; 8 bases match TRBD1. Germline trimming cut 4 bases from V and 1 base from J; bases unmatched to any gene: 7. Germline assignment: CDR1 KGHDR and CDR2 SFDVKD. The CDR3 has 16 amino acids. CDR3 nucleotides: TGTGCCACCAGTGAGAGCCGACAGGGGCAGAACACTGAAGCTTTCTTT. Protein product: CATSESRQGQNTEAFF.

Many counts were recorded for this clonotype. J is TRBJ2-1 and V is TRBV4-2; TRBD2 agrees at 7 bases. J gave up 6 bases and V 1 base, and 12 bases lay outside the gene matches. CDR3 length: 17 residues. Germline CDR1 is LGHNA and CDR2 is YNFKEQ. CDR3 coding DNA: TGTGCCAGCAGCCAAGGGGGGGGGTCGGGACTAAGCAATGAGCAGTTCTTC. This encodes CASSQGGGSGLSNEQFF.

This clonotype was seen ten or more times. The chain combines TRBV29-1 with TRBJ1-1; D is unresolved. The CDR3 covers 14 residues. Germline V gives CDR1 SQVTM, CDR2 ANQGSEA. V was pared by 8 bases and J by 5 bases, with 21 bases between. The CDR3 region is CSTPSKGLITEAFF. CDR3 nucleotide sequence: TGCAGCACTCCGTCGAAGGGTTTGATTACTGAAGCTTTCTTT.